This is a list of T cell receptor beta chains from one sample in a study of blood T cell repertoires in COVID-19. Assay used: immunoSEQ multiplex PCR; TCRdb lists only in-frame clones, some missing. The table has tens of thousands of clones, roughly four fifths seen once; the top ten hold under 2%. Sequenced: peripheral blood. The receptors come from a woman aged 55-70 years with acute or convalescent COVID-19. Each CDR3 is given with its conserved first and last residue. D genes are given only for firm matches. Some rows mark clone size as missing; the rest say once, few, many or name a class of expanded clone.

J	D	V	size	CDR3	DNA
TRBJ1-2	.	TRBV19	.	CASRDIGVVGGYTF	TGTGCCAGTAGGGATATAGGGGTAGTAGGAGGCTACACCTTC
TRBJ2-3	.	TRBV19	.	CASSSSGGPADTQYF	TGTGCCAGTAGTAGCTCGGGGGGCCCCGCAGATACGCAGTATTTT
TRBJ1-2	TRBD1	TRBV28	.	CASSLLQGQGYTF	TGTGCCAGCAGTTTATTACAGGGGCAGGGCTACACCTTC
TRBJ2-2	.	TRBV7-9	few	CASSRTDDNTGELFF	TGTGCCAGCAGCCGGACAGATGATAACACCGGGGAGCTGTTTTTT
TRBJ2-7	TRBD2	TRBV9	.	CASSVGPGGDEQYF	TGTGCCAGCAGCGTGGGACCGGGGGGGGACGAGCAGTACTTC
TRBJ2-3	TRBD2	TRBV27	.	CASRWTSGTDTQYF	TGTGCCAGCAGATGGACTAGCGGCACAGATACGCAGTATTTT
TRBJ2-1	TRBD2	TRBV7-3	.	CASSPAAGGPVNEQFF	TGTGCCAGCAGCCCCGCCGCGGGAGGGCCCGTCAATGAGCAGTTCTTC
TRBJ1-5	.	TRBV6-5	.	CASSKTAVQPQHF	TGTGCCAGCAGTAAAACGGCGGTTCAGCCCCAGCATTTT
TRBJ2-2	.	TRBV10-1	.	CASSVIRNTGELFF	TGCGCCAGCAGCGTTATCAGGAACACCGGGGAGCTGTTTTTT
TRBJ2-1	TRBD2	TRBV6-1	.	CASSEQAGGMSEQFF	TGTGCCAGCAGTGAACAGGCGGGGGGGATGAGTGAGCAGTTCTTC
TRBJ1-2	TRBD1	TRBV6-5	few	CASRTGGAHYGYTF	TGTGCCAGCAGGACAGGGGGAGCCCATTATGGCTACACCTTC
TRBJ1-2	TRBD1	TRBV28	once	CASSLFGTGGGGYTF	TGTGCCAGCAGTTTATTTGGGACAGGGGGCGGAGGCTACACCTTC
TRBJ1-1	.	TRBV15	.	CATSREKGANTEAFF	TGTGCCACCAGCAGAGAGAAAGGGGCGAACACTGAAGCTTTCTTT
TRBJ2-7	TRBD2	TRBV7-9	few	CASSPGLAGLVAGEQYF	TGTGCCAGCAGCCCGGGACTAGCGGGACTGGTAGCAGGCGAGCAGTACTTC
TRBJ1-5	.	TRBV9	.	CASSAPTGRNQPQHF	TGTGCCAGCAGCGCCCCCACAGGGCGAAATCAGCCCCAGCATTTT
TRBJ2-2	TRBD1	TRBV11-3	.	CASSRRDREAGELFF	TGTGCCAGCAGCCGCCGGGACAGGGAAGCCGGGGAGCTGTTTTTT
TRBJ1-5	TRBD1	TRBV2	.	CASRTGQGVSNQPQHF	TGTGCCAGCCGGACGGGACAGGGGGTTAGCAATCAGCCCCAGCATTTT
TRBJ1-5	.	TRBV7-8	.	CASSEDRNQPQHF	TGTGCCAGCAGCGAGGACAGAAATCAGCCCCAGCATTTT
TRBJ1-3	.	TRBV4-1	.	CASSQQVGSGNTIYF	TGCGCCAGCAGCCAACAGGTTGGTTCTGGAAACACCATATATTTT
TRBJ2-7	TRBD1	TRBV27	.	CASSLGQGMVEQYF	TGTGCCAGCAGTTTGGGACAGGGGATGGTCGAGCAGTACTTC